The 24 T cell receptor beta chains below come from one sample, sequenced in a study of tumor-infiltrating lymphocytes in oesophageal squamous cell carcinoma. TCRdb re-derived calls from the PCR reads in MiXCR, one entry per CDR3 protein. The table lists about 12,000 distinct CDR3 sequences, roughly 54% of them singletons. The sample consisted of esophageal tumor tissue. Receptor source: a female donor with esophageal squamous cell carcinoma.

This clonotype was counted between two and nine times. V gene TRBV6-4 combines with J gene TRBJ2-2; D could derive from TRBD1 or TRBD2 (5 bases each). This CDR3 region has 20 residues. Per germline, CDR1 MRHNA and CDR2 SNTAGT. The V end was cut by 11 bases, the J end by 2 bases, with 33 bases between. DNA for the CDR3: TGTGCCCGCAAAACACTAGAAAGGGACGAAGGCCCTCCCAACACCGGGGAGCTGTTTTTT. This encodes CARKTLERDEGPPNTGELFF.

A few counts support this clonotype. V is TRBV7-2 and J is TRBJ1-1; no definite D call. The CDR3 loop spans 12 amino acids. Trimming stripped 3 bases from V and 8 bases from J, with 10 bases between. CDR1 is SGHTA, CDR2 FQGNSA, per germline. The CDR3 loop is CASSFAGVEAFF. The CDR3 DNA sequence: TGTGCCAGCAGCTTTGCCGGGGTAGAAGCTTTCTTT.

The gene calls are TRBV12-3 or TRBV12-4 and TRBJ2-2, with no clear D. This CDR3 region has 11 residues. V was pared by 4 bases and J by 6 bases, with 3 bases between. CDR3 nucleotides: TGTGCCAGCAGTTATGCCGGGGAGCTGTTTTTT. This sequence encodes CASSYAGELFF.

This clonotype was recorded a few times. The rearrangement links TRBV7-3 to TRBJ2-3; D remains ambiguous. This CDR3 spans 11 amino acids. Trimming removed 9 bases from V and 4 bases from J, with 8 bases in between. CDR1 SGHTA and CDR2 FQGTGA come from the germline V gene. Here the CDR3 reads CASGFADTQYF. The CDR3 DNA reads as TGTGCCAGTGGGTTTGCAGATACGCAGTATTTT.

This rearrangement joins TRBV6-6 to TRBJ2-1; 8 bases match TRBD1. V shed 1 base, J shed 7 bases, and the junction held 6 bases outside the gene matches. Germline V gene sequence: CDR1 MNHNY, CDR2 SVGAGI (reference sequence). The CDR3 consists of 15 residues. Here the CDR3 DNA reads TGTGCCAGCAGTTACTGGGGGACAGGAACTAATGAGCAGTTCTTC. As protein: CASSYWGTGTNEQFF.

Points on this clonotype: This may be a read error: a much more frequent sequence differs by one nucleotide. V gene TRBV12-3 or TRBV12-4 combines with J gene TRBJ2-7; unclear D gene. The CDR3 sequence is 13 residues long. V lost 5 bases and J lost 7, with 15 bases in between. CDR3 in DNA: TGTGCCAGCAGTCCCCCCGCCCACGGTGAGCAGTACTTC. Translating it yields CASSPPAHGEQYF.

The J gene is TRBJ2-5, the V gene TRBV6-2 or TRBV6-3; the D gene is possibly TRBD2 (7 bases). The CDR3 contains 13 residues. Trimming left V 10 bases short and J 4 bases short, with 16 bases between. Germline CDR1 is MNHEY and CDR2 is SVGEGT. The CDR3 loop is CAIDPGGSETQYF. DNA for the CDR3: TGTGCCATCGACCCGGGGGGCTCAGAGACCCAGTACTTC.

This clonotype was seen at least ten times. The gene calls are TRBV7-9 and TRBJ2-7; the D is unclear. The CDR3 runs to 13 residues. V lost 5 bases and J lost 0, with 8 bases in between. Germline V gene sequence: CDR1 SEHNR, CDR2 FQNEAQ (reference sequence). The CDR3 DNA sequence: TGTGCCAGCAGCCCGCTGAACTCCTACGAGCAGTACTTC. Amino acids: CASSPLNSYEQYF.

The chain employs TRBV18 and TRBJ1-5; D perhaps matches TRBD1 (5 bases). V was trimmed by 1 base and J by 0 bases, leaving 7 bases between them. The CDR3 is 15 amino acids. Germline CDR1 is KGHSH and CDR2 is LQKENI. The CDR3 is CASSPQGNSNQPQHF. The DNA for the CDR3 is TGTGCCAGCTCACCACAGGGGAATAGCAATCAGCCCCAGCATTTT.

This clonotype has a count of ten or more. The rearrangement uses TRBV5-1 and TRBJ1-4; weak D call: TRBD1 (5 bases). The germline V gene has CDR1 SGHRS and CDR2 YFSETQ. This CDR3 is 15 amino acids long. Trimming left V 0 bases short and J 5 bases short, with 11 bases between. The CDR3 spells CASSLDGGRNEKLFF. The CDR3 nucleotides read TGCGCCAGCAGCTTGGATGGGGGGAGGAATGAAAAACTGTTTTTT. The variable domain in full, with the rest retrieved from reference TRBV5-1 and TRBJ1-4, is KAGVTQTPRYLIKTRGQQVTLSCSPISGHRSVSWYQQTPGQGLQFLFEYFSETQRNKGNFPGRFSGRQFSNSRSEMNVSTLELGDSALYLCASSLDGGRNEKLFFGSGTQLSVL.

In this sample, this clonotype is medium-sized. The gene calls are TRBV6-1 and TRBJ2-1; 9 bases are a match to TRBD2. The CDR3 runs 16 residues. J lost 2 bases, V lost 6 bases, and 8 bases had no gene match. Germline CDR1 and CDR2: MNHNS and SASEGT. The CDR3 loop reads CASRDLAGLTYNEQFF. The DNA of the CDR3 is TGTGCCAGCAGAGACCTAGCGGGACTAACCTACAATGAGCAGTTCTTC.

The CDR3 is CSGLAGAEQYF. The CDR3 DNA is TGCAGCGGACTAGCGGGAGCCGAGCAGTACTTC. The genes are TRBV29-1 and TRBJ2-3, with TRBD2 matching over 12 bases. The last part of the DNA fits TRBJ2-7 better; the J call may be wrong. This CDR3 contains 11 residues. CDR1 is SQVTM and CDR2 is ANQGSEA in the germline V gene.

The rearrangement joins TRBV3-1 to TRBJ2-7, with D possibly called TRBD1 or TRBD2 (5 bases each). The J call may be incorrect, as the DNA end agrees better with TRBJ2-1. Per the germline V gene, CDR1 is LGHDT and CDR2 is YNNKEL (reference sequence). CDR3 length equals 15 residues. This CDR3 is CASSQRGRSYNEQFF. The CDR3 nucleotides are TGTGCCAGCAGCCAGAGGGGTCGCTCCTACAATGAGCAGTTCTTC.

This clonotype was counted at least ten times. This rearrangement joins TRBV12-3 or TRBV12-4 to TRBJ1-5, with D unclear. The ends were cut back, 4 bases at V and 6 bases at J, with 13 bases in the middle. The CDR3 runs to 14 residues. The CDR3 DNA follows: TGTGCCAGCAGTTCCTCGGGTAGGGCTCAGCCCCAGCATTTT. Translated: CASSSSGRAQPQHF.

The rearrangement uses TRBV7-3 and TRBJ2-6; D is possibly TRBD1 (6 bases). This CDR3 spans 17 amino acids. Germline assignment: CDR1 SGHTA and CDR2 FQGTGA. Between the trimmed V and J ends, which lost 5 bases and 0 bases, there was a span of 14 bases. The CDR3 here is CASSPWGRISGANVLTF. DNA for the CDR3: TGTGCCAGCAGCCCTTGGGGGCGGATCTCTGGGGCCAACGTCCTGACTTTC.

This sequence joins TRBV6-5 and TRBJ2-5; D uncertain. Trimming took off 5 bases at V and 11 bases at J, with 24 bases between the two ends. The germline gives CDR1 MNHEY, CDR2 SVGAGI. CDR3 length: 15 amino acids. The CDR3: CASSDWGGSYNEQYF. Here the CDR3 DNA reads TGTGCCAGCAGTGATTGGGGTGGCTCCTACAATGAGCAGTACTTC.

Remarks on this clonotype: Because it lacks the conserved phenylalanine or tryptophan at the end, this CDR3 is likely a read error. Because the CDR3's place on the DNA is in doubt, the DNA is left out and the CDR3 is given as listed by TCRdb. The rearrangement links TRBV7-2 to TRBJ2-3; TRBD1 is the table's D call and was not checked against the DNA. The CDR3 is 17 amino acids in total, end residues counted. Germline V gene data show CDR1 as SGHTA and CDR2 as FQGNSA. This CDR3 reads CASTRSRTYEQYFGSGT.

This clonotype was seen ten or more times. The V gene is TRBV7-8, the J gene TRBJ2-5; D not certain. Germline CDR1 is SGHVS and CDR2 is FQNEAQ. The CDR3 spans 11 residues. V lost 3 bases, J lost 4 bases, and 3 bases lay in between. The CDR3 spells CASSFTETQYF. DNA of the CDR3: TGTGCCAGCAGCTTTACAGAGACCCAGTACTTC.

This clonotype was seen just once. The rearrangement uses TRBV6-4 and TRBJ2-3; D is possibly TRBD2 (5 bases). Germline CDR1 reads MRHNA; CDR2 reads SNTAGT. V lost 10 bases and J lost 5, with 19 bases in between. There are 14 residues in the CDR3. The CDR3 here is CATTRGSLVDTQYF. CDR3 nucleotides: TGTGCCACCACCCGGGGTTCCCTCGTAGATACGCAGTATTTT.

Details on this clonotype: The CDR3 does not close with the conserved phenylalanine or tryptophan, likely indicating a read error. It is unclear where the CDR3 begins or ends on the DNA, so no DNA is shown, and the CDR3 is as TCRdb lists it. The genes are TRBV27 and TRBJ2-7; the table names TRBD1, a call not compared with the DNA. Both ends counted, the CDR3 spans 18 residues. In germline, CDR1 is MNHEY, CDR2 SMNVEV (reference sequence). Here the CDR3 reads CASSHILDRGLGGYTFGS.

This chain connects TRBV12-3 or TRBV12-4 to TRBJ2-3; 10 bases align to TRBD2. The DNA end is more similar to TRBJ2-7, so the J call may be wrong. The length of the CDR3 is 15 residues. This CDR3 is CASRAGTSASYEQYF. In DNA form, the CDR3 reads TGTGCCAGCAGGGCCGGGACTAGCGCTTCCTACGAGCAGTACTTC.

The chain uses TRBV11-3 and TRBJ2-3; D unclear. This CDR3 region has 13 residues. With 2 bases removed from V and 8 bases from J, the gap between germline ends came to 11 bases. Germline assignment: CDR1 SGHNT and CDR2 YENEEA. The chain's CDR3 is CASSLNKAGTQYF. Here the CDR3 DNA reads TGTGCCAGCAGCTTAAACAAGGCCGGTACGCAGTATTTT.

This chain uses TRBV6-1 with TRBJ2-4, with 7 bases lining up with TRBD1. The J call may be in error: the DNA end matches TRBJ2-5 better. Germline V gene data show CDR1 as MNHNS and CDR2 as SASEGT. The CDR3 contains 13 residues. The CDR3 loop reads CASSETGLETQYF. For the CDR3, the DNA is TGTGCCAGCAGTGAGACAGGGTTGGAGACCCAGTACTTC.

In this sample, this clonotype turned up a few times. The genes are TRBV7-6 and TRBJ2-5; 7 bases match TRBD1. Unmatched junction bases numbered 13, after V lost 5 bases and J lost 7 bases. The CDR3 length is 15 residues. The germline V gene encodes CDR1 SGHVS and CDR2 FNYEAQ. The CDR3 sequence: CASSGPGQRTGTQYF. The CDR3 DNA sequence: TGTGCCAGCAGCGGCCCGGGACAGCGGACGGGGACCCAGTACTTC.